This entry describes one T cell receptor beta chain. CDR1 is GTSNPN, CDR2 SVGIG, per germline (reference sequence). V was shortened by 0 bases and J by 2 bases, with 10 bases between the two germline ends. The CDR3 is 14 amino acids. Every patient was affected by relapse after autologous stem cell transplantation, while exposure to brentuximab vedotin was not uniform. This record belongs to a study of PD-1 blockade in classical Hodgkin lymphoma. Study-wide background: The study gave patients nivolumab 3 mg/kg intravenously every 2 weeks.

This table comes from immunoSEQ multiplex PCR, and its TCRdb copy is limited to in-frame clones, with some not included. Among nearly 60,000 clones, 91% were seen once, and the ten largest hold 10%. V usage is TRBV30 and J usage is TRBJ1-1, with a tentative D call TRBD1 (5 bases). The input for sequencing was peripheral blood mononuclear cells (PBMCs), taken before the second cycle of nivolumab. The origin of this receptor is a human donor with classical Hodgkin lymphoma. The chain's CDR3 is CAWSVEGSNTEAFF. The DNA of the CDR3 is TGTGCCTGGAGTGTCGAGGGGTCAAACACTGAAGCTTTCTTT.